This T cell receptor (beta chain) is from a study of tumor-infiltrating lymphocytes in primary liver carcinoma (dated by TCRdb to 2017 to 2019). For context, the study as a whole: Of the five patients, three men and two women aged 30 to 69 years, four had hepatocellular carcinoma and one had combined HCC and intrahepatic cholangiocarcinoma. Tumors of the five patients were stage T1-T3 N0M0 with maximum diameters of roughly 4 to 11 cm. Samples yielded roughly 3.5 to 8 million productive TCRbeta reads; read depth did not differ significantly between tissue types. To link TCRbeta repertoire diversity with the local molecular phenotype, the roughly 23 tumor region samples were profiled using Agilent mRNA microarrays. TCRbeta repertoire sequencing, expression microarrays and whole-exome sequencing were combined in the study across five regions of each liver tumor, with adjacent normal tissue and blood also included. Repertoires from technical replicates were highly reproducible, with mean shared-clone rates roughly 0.87 and correlation coefficients above 0.95. A total of roughly 35 specimens from 5 patients, comprising approximately 25 tumor regions, 5 adjacent noncancerous liver tissues and 5 peripheral blood samples, were covered by TCRbeta repertoire sequencing.

The germline V gene sets CDR1 to MDHEN and CDR2 to SYDVKM. CDR3 length: 15 amino acids, cysteine to phenylalanine. The entry retains the CDR3 DNA only, 45 bases that are in frame from base 1. Summary of the overall study and its limitations: Just about 7.5-25% of top clones turned up in all five regions of a tumor, which suggests spatial heterogeneity among tumor-infiltrating T cells. Because the samples were bulk and unsorted, CD4+ and CD8+ T cell repertoires could not be compared. Because only the TCR beta chain was sequenced and unpaired alpha chains were not captured, true repertoire diversity is likely underestimated. The top 250 clones made up a significantly larger repertoire fraction in tumors than in blood (p = 0.039). Repertoire overlap was found to be higher between tumor regions (mean approximately 35%) than between tumor-adjacent (roughly 17%) or tumor-blood (around 15%) pairs, consistent with antigen-driven expansion. With just 4 or 5 patients in the study, the authors point out that the findings should be validated in a larger study.

Total RNA and DNA were co-extracted from approximately 20-30 mg of bulk tissue with the AllPrep DNA/RNA mini kit, without cell sorting. Between late 2015 and 2016, several patients in China with histopathologically diagnosed primary liver carcinoma had surgical resection. At the time of sampling, the patients had chronic HBV infection and had not received any treatment. Five spatially separated regions were sampled per tumor: superior, inferior, left-lateral and right-lateral poles, plus the tumor centre. According to histology, viable tumor cells made up more than 80% of every tumor sample. Pieces of fresh tumor and adjacent tissue were cut in half, with one half kept in RNAlater at -80 degrees C and the other half sent for histology. TCRbeta-specific cDNA was reverse-transcribed from about 0.45 ug total RNA using a constant-region primer and ProtoScript II reverse transcriptase. Three nested multiplex PCR rounds, following a slightly modified ARM-PCR procedure, were used to build the TCRbeta libraries. Each of the first two PCR rounds ran for about 10 cycles using multiplex TRBV1-TRBV30 forward primers together with a Cbeta reverse primer. Sample barcodes and Illumina adapters were added in a final 25-cycle PCR with Deep VentR polymerase. Before sequencing, amplicons of 200-500 bp were purified from gel using a QIAquick gel extraction kit. The TCRbeta amplicons were sequenced with 250-bp paired-end reads on an Illumina HiSeq 2500. Turning to the authors' computational methods: Reads were quality-trimmed with Trimmomatic v0.33, and paired reads were merged with FLASH v1.2.11 to recover full CDR3 sequences. MiGEC v1.2.1b assigned V, D and J germline segments to the rearranged TCRbeta sequences. Clonotype statistics, along with Shannon-Wiener diversity indices, were calculated using VDJtools v1.0.0. To reduce sampling bias, subsequent analyses other than the diversity analysis used only the 250 most abundant clonotypes in each sample. Using fastp trimming at Q25 and MiXCR clonotype assembly, TCRdb reanalyzed the public sequencing data and kept in-frame beta chains. A single entry per CDR3 protein holds the most common genes and DNA from its merged rows. TCRdb, not the original authors, processed these V and J calls. The sample table shows about 43,000 distinct CDR3 sequences, and around 66% are seen once. The ten largest account for about 19% of the sample.

For this clonotype: No antigen is known for it. The junction and the germline gene differ at one end; a read error may be behind it.

This clonotype was sampled from a man aged 40-55 years with primary liver carcinoma and hepatitis B virus infection. This receptor chain uses TRBV28 and TRBJ1-5, with the D gene uncertain. The specimen sequenced was liver tumor tissue from sampling region 2. The sample's cell subset or site, from its label and the paper: tumor region T2, inferior pole. The CDR3 region has the sequence CANSLRDLGNQPQHF. At the DNA level, the sequence is TGTGCCAACAGTTTAAGGGATTTGGGCAATCAGCCCCAGCATTTT.